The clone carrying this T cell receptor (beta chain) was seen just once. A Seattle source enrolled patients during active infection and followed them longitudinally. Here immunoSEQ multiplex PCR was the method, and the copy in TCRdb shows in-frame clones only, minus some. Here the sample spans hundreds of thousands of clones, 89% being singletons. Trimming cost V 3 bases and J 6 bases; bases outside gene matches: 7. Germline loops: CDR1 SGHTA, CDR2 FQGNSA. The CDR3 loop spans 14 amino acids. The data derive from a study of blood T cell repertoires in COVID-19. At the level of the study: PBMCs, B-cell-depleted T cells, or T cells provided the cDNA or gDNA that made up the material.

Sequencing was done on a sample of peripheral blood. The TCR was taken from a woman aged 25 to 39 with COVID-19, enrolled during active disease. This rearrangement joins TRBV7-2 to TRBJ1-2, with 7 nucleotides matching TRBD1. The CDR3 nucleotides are TGTGCCAGCAGCTTGGGTACAGGGGAAAATGGCTACACCTTC. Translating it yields CASSLGTGENGYTF.